This T cell receptor beta chain was identified in a study of shared clonotypes between healthy human individuals. The CDR3 extends over 15 amino acids. Germline V gene data show CDR1 as MNHNY and CDR2 as SVGAGI (reference sequence). The germline V and J ends were trimmed by 0 bases and 3 bases, with 12 bases remaining between them. Profiling relied on immunoSEQ multiplex PCR, and the TCRdb table lists in-frame clones only, not all of them. This table holds roughly 530,000 clones, 90% to 97% found once. The source of this sequence is a woman aged 30 to 39 in good health. The chain couples TRBV6-6 to TRBJ2-7; tentative D call: TRBD1 (6 bases). Specimen: naive CD4+ T cells sorted from blood. Described subset: CD45RA+ positively selected. In DNA, the CDR3 is TGTGCCAGCAGTTACTCGTTACTACAGGGCTACGAGCAGTACTTC. This encodes CASSYSLLQGYEQYF.